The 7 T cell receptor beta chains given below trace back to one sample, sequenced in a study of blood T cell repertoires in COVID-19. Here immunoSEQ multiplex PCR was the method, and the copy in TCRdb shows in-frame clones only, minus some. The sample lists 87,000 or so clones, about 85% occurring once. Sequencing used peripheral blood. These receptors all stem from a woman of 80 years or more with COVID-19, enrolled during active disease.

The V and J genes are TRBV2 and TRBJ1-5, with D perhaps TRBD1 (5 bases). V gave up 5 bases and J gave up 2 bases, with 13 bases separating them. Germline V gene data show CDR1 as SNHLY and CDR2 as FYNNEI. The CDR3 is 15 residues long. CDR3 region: CASSPLVGRNQPQHF. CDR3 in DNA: TGTGCCAGCAGTCCGTTGGTGGGGCGCAATCAGCCCCAGCATTTT.

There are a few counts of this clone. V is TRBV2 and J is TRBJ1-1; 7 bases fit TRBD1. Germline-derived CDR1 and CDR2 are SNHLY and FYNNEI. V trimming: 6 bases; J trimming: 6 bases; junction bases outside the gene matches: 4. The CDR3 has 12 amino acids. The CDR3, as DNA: TGTGCCAGCAGATTAGGACAGGCTGAAGCTTTCTTT. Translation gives CASRLGQAEAFF.

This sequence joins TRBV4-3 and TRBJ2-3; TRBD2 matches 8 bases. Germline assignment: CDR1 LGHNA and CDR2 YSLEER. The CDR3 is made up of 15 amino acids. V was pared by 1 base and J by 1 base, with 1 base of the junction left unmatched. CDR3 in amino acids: CASSQGTSRTDTQYF. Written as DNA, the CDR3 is TGCGCCAGCAGCCAAGGGACTAGCCGCACAGATACGCAGTATTTT.

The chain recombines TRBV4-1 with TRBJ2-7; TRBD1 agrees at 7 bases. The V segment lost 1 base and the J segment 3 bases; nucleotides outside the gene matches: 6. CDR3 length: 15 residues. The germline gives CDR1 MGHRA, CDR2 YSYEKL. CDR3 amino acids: CASSQATGAFYEQYF. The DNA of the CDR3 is TGCGCCAGCAGCCAAGCTACAGGGGCTTTCTACGAGCAGTACTTC.

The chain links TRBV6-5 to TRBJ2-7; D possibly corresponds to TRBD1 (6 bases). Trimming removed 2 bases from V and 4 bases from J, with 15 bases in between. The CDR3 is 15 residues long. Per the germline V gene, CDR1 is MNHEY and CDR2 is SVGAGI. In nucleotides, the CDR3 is TGTGCCAGCAGTTACCTTCCGACAGGCTCGTACGAGCAGTACTTC. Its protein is CASSYLPTGSYEQYF.

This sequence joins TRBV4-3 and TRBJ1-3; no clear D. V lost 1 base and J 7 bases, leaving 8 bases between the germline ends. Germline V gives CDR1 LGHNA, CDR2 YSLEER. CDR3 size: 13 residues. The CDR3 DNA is TGCGCCAGCAGCCAAGCGTTAGAGAACACCATATATTTT. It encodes CASSQALENTIYF.

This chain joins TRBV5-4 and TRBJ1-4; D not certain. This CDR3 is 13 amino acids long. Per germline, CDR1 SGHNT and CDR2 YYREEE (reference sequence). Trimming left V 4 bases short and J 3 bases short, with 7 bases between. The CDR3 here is CASSLPPNEKLFF. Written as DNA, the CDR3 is TGTGCCAGCAGCCTCCCCCCTAATGAAAAACTGTTTTTT.